The 22 T cell receptor beta chains reported below all come from one sample, sequenced in a study of CD8 T cells in ankylosing spondylitis. Each CDR3 protein is one row after TCRdb ran MiXCR on the 5' RACE reads. The sample lists roughly 220,000 distinct CDR3 sequences; roughly 10% were seen once. Sample: blood, either unsorted or a sorted T cell fraction (not recorded which). These receptors came from a male donor with ankylosing spondylitis or in good health (not recorded which).

The V gene is TRBV27, the J gene TRBJ2-7; D is unclear. Per the germline V gene, CDR1 is MNHEY and CDR2 is SMNVEV (reference sequence). The V gene lost 6 bases and the J gene lost 9 bases, with 15 bases spanning the gap. This CDR3 contains 12 residues. The CDR3 loop reads CASREGSSGQYF. CDR3 coding DNA: TGTGCCAGCAGAGAAGGATCTTCTGGGCAGTACTTC.

This clonotype was counted ten times or more. V is TRBV5-1 and J is TRBJ2-3; 9 bases fit TRBD2. Germline V gives CDR1 SGHRS, CDR2 YFSETQ. Losses at the gene ends were 4 bases for V and 2 bases for J; bases not matched to a gene: 5. The CDR3 sequence is 15 residues long. In DNA, the CDR3 is TGCGCCAGCAGCGTGACTAGCGGATCCACAGATACGCAGTATTTT. Its translation is CASSVTSGSTDTQYF.

The chain joins TRBV3-1 to TRBJ2-3, with 9 bases fitting TRBD2. In germline, CDR1 is LGHDT, CDR2 YNNKEL (reference sequence). This CDR3 comprises 16 residues. The V and J ends lost 2 bases and 6 bases, in that order; junction bases with no gene match: 9. The CDR3 protein is CASSQNLRGGRDTQYF. CDR3 sequence (DNA): TGTGCCAGCAGCCAAAATCTGCGGGGGGGCCGGGATACGCAGTATTTT.

This clonotype appeared many times. The chain is built from TRBV5-6 and TRBJ1-1, with a possible D match to TRBD1 (6 bases). V dropped 4 bases and J dropped 1 base, with 14 bases sitting between them. The CDR3 contains 15 residues. In germline, CDR1 is SGHDT, CDR2 YYEEEE. Here the CDR3 reads CASSVVGTPNTEAFF. The CDR3 nucleotides read TGTGCCAGCAGCGTCGTTGGGACACCGAACACTGAAGCTTTCTTT. Full variable domain (missing parts from reference TRBV5-6 and TRBJ1-1): DAGVTQSPTHLIKTRGQQVTLRCSPKSGHDTVSWYQQALGQGPQFIFQYYEEEERQRGNFPDRFSGHQFPNYSSELNVNALLLGDSALYLCASSVVGTPNTEAFFGQGTRLTVV.

About this clonotype itself: A much larger clone differs from this one at a single base, so this may be a read error. V and J are TRBV7-3 and TRBJ2-1; the D gene is possibly TRBD1 (5 bases). CDR3 length equals 12 residues. In germline, CDR1 is SGHTA, CDR2 FQGTGA. This chain's CDR3 is CASSNQGGEQLF. The CDR3, as DNA: TGTGCCAGCAGCAACCAGGGTGGTGAGCAGCTCTTC.

This clonotype has at least ten counts. The V and J genes are TRBV12-3 or TRBV12-4 and TRBJ1-2; D is unclear. This CDR3 is built from 12 residues. Trimming left V 7 bases short and J 4 bases short, with 10 bases between. CDR3 region: CASTTVPYGYTF. Written as DNA, the CDR3 is TGTGCCAGCACCACAGTCCCCTATGGCTACACCTTC.

The chain joins TRBV28 to TRBJ2-7; 7 bases are shared with TRBD1. This CDR3 has 14 residues. V lost 6 bases and J lost 2; bases outside the gene matches: 7. Germline assignment: CDR1 MDHEN and CDR2 SYDVKM. The CDR3 coding sequence is TGTGCCAGCAGGCGAGGGGGCGAACCCTACGAGCAGTACTTC. Translated, it gives CASRRGGEPYEQYF.

This clonotype was detected many times. The chain recombines TRBV6-1 with TRBJ2-1; no reliable D call. The CDR3 contains 12 residues. The V end lost 3 bases, the J end lost 8 bases, and 8 bases lay between the germline ends. Per germline, CDR1 MNHNS and CDR2 SASEGT. CDR3 region: CASSDQGHEQFF. CDR3 DNA sequence: TGTGCCAGCAGTGACCAAGGTCATGAGCAGTTCTTC.

The V and J genes are TRBV7-2 and TRBJ2-3, with TRBD2 matching over 16 bases. CDR3 size: 16 residues. Looked up from germline, CDR1 is SGHTA and CDR2 is FQGNSA. Losses at the gene ends were 7 bases for V and 4 bases for J; bases not matched to a gene: 5. As DNA, the CDR3 is TGTGCCAGCACGGGGACTAGCGGGGGGGGTGCAGATACGCAGTATTTT. Its translation: CASTGTSGGGADTQYF.

This clonotype was seen at least ten times. This rearrangement joins TRBV3-1 to TRBJ1-3, with TRBD1 matching 9 bases. The germline V gene has CDR1 LGHDT and CDR2 YNNKEL (reference sequence). V was clipped by 4 bases and J by 4 bases; unmatched bases: 11. This CDR3 comprises 17 residues. CDR3 sequence: CASSLKPGTGPGNTIYF. CDR3 sequence (DNA): TGTGCCAGCAGCCTTAAGCCCGGGACAGGGCCCGGAAACACCATATATTTT.

This clonotype was observed many times. This chain uses TRBV5-6 with TRBJ2-7; maybe TRBD2 (5 bases). V was pared by 4 bases and J by 2 bases, with 13 bases between. Germline V gene lookup returns CDR1 SGHDT and CDR2 YYEEEE. The CDR3 runs 14 residues. This CDR3 is CASSPTGGTYEQYF. The DNA for the CDR3 is TGTGCCAGCAGCCCCACCGGAGGCACCTACGAGCAGTACTTC.

The chain carries TRBV9 and TRBJ1-1; tentatively, D is TRBD1 (6 bases). CDR3 length equals 14 residues. The ends were cut back, 3 bases at V and 5 bases at J, with 14 bases in the middle. Germline CDR1 and CDR2: SGDLS and YYNGEE. The CDR3 here is CASSAGGADTEAFF. The CDR3 DNA reads TGTGCCAGCAGCGCCGGGGGCGCTGATACTGAAGCTTTCTTT.

Many counts were recorded for this clonotype. This sequence joins TRBV6-5 and TRBJ2-7; D is unclear. The CDR3 extends over 15 amino acids. Trimming shortened V by 2 bases and J by 2 bases, and 13 bases separated the two germline ends. Germline CDR1 reads MNHEY; CDR2 reads SVGAGI. The CDR3 protein is CASSYGVTQAYEQYF. Written as DNA, the CDR3 is TGTGCCAGCAGTTACGGGGTAACCCAGGCCTACGAGCAGTACTTC.

This clonotype occurred many times. The chain is built from TRBV7-2 and TRBJ2-3; a weak D match, TRBD1 (5 bases). The CDR3 length is 15 residues. Germline CDR1 is SGHTA and CDR2 is FQGNSA. V shed 1 base and J shed 0 bases, with 8 bases lying between them. The DNA for the CDR3 is TGTGCCAGCAGCTTAGTCGCAGGGAGCACAGATACGCAGTATTTT. The encoded protein is CASSLVAGSTDTQYF.

This clonotype was counted many times. The chain is built from TRBV20-1 and TRBJ2-6, with D perhaps TRBD1 (6 bases). Trimming shortened V by 7 bases and J by 1 base, and 20 bases separated the two germline ends. Germline-derived CDR1 and CDR2 are DFQATT and SNEGSKA (reference sequence). The CDR3 has 17 residues. CDR3 DNA: TGCAGTGTACCCCTGGGGGCATTTCTTTCTGGGGCCAACGTCCTGACTTTC. This translates into CSVPLGAFLSGANVLTF.

This clonotype has at least ten counts. This chain links TRBV9 with TRBJ1-4; D not certain. The CDR3 runs 12 residues. Per the germline V gene, CDR1 is SGDLS and CDR2 is YYNGEE. Trimming left V 3 bases short and J 11 bases short, with 11 bases between. The CDR3 bases are TGTGCCAGCAGCGGCGAACGGGATAAACTGTTTTTT. Translation gives CASSGERDKLFF.

This chain connects TRBV20-1 to TRBJ2-3, with 8 bases that match TRBD2. Germline CDR1 and CDR2: DFQATT and SNEGSKA (reference sequence). V dropped 7 bases and J dropped 1; count of bases not matched to a gene: 7. The CDR3 sequence is 14 residues long. The CDR3 nucleotides read TGCAGTGTCCCGGGGGGGAGCGGCACAGATACGCAGTATTTT. It encodes CSVPGGSGTDTQYF.

This clonotype was seen at least ten times. CDR3 amino acids: CASSPAWGETQYF. The CDR3 DNA reads as TGTGCCAGCAGCCCAGCATGGGGAGAGACCCAGTACTTC. This rearrangement joins TRBV7-2 to TRBJ2-5; D ambiguous. Germline CDR1 is SGHTA and CDR2 is FQGNSA. V was cut by 5 bases and J by 4 bases, with 11 bases left in between. The CDR3 length is 13 residues.

Many counts were recorded for this clonotype. This chain joins TRBV29-1 and TRBJ2-7; D gene unclear. CDR1 and CDR2 from the germline V gene are SQVTM and ANQGSEA. The V and J ends lost 0 bases and 7 bases respectively, with 19 bases between them. The CDR3 has 15 amino acids. The CDR3 is CSVEDSVAAAGEQYF. CDR3 nucleotides: TGCAGCGTTGAAGATAGTGTGGCGGCCGCTGGGGAGCAGTACTTC.

Note on this clonotype: A much larger clone differs by one base, so this may be a read error. J is TRBJ2-1 and V is TRBV29-1; TRBD2 might be the D (6 bases). The CDR3 loop spans 12 amino acids. The V gene's germline CDR1 is SQVTM and CDR2 ANQGSEA. The CDR3 loop is CSPGDSSNEQFF. The CDR3, as DNA: TGCAGCCCGGGGGACTCCTCCAATGAGCAGTTCTTC.

This clonotype was seen many times. The chain is built from TRBV4-2 and TRBJ2-1; weak D call: TRBD1 (5 bases). Per germline, CDR1 LGHNA and CDR2 YNFKEQ. V was shortened by 1 base and J by 13 bases, with 14 bases between the two germline ends. The CDR3 is 13 residues long. The CDR3 DNA follows: TGTGCCAGCAGCCAAGGAGACAGCTTAGGACAGTTCTTC. This sequence encodes CASSQGDSLGQFF.

This clonotype was seen ten or more times. The genes are TRBV20-1 and TRBJ2-5, with TRBD2 matching 8 bases. V lost 5 bases and J lost 1; bases outside the gene matches: 9. The CDR3 has 15 residues. Germline V gene lookup returns CDR1 DFQATT and CDR2 SNEGSKA (reference sequence). This CDR3 is CSAVPQRGIQETQYF. The CDR3 DNA follows: TGCAGTGCTGTCCCACAGCGGGGGATCCAAGAGACCCAGTACTTC.